A single sample gave rise to the 13 T cell receptor beta chains below, sequenced in a study of blood T cell repertoires in COVID-19. Some clones are missing from TCRdb's copy, which holds only in-frame ones; the method was immunoSEQ multiplex PCR. Counted here are about 430,000 clones, around nine tenths occurring once; the ten biggest clones make up approximately 1.3%. Sequencing was performed on PBMCs or T cells enriched from blood (not recorded which). The receptor set was obtained from a woman younger than 35 who had been exposed to COVID-19.

The rearrangement uses TRBV6-5 and TRBJ2-1; possibly TRBD1 for D (5 bases). The CDR3 runs 14 residues. Trimming cost V 5 bases and J 1 base, with 9 bases left between them. Germline V gene lookup returns CDR1 MNHEY and CDR2 SVGAGI. The CDR3 region has the DNA TGTGCCAGCAGTATGGGGCTTTCCTACAATGAGCAGTTCTTC. It yields the protein CASSMGLSYNEQFF.

This clone was seen a single time. V is TRBV9 and J is TRBJ2-2; TRBD2 agrees at 9 bases. This CDR3 spans 14 amino acids. Germline CDR1 reads SGDLS; CDR2 reads YYNGEE. Trimming cost V 0 bases and J 8 bases; bases outside gene matches: 2. CDR3 sequence reads: CASSVGLAEGELFF. The CDR3 coding sequence is TGTGCCAGCAGCGTAGGACTAGCGGAAGGGGAGCTGTTTTTT. Together with reference TRBV9 and TRBJ2-2, the CDR3 gives the full variable domain: DSGVTQTPKHLITATGQRVTLRCSPRSGDLSVYWYQQSLDQGLQFLIQYYNGEERAKGNILERFSAQQFPDLHSELNLSSLELGDSALYFCASSVGLAEGELFFGEGSRLTVL.

The rearrangement uses TRBV5-1 and TRBJ2-3, with 8 bases lining up with TRBD2. This CDR3 spans 15 amino acids. V trimming: 6 bases; J trimming: 2 bases; junction bases outside the gene matches: 8. The germline gives CDR1 SGHRS, CDR2 YFSETQ. CDR3 DNA sequence: TGCGCCAGCACTTTAACTAGCGGAAACACAGATACGCAGTATTTT. Amino acids: CASTLTSGNTDTQYF.

The rearrangement joins TRBV28 to TRBJ2-7; TRBD2 is a possible D gene (5 bases). Germline loops: CDR1 MDHEN, CDR2 SYDVKM. V was clipped by 11 bases and J by 5 bases, with 19 bases between them. CDR3 size: 13 residues. The CDR3 nucleotides read TGTGCCCACGCGGGCCCTCTCGTAAACGAGCAGTACTTC. Translation gives CAHAGPLVNEQYF.

The chain carries TRBV6-2 or TRBV6-3 and TRBJ1-3; 8 positions match TRBD1. Trimming took 3 bases from V and 7 from J; bases not matched to a gene: 8. Looked up from germline, CDR1 is MNHEY and CDR2 is SVGEGT. The CDR3 runs 15 residues. The DNA of the CDR3 is TGTGCCAGCAGTTATCTGGACAGGGCGAGGAACACCATATATTTT. Amino acids: CASSYLDRARNTIYF.

The genes are TRBV7-2 and TRBJ1-3, with D possibly TRBD1 on 6 matching bases. CDR3 length equals 14 residues. V was cut by 6 bases and J by 0 bases, with 9 bases left in between. Germline V gives CDR1 SGHTA, CDR2 FQGNSA. This chain's CDR3 is CASRDSYSGNTIYF. CDR3 DNA sequence: TGTGCCAGCAGGGACAGTTACTCTGGAAACACCATATATTTT.

The CDR3, as DNA: TGTGCCAGCAGTCCACTAAACCAAGAGACCCAGTACTTC. Encoded protein: CASSPLNQETQYF. J is TRBJ2-5 and V is TRBV6-2 or TRBV6-3; D is unresolved. The CDR3 is 13 residues long. V lost 5 bases and J lost 0, with 7 bases in between. The germline CDR1 and CDR2 sequences are MNHEY and SVGEGT.

This sequence joins TRBV19 and TRBJ2-7, with 8 positions matching TRBD2. After removal of 5 bases from V and 1 base from J, the junction contained 7 bases not matched to a gene. The germline V gene encodes CDR1 LNHDA and CDR2 SQIVND (reference sequence). The length of the CDR3 is 15 residues. The CDR3 DNA is TGTGCCAGTAGTTCCCCGGGGGGGAAATCCTACGAGCAGTACTTC. The encoded protein is CASSSPGGKSYEQYF.

The chain couples TRBV28 to TRBJ1-5, with TRBD1 identical over 10 bases. The CDR3 loop spans 14 amino acids. Germline CDR1 and CDR2: MDHEN and SYDVKM. After removal of 4 bases from V and 6 bases from J, the junction contained 3 bases not matched to a gene. CDR3 sequence (DNA): TGTGCCAGCAGTTCCGGGACAGGGGTTCAGCCCCAGCATTTT. The encoded protein is CASSSGTGVQPQHF.

The J gene is TRBJ2-7, the V gene TRBV28, with a weak D call TRBD1 (6 bases). The V end lost 6 bases, the J end lost 2 bases, and 17 bases lay between the germline ends. The CDR3 runs to 15 residues. CDR1 and CDR2 from the germline V gene are MDHEN and SYDVKM. The CDR3 is CASRTLGQGTYEQYF. CDR3 nucleotides: TGTGCCAGCAGGACATTAGGTCAGGGGACCTACGAGCAGTACTTC. The full variable domain, in which reference TRBV28 and TRBJ2-7 provide the parts outside the CDR3, is DVKVTQSSRYLVKRTGEKVFLECVQDMDHENMFWYRQDPGLGLRLIYFSYDVKMKEKGDIPEGYSVSREKKERFSLILESASTNQTSMYLCASRTLGQGTYEQYFGPGTRLTVT.

The chain has TRBV4-3 and TRBJ2-3, with 7 bases aligning to TRBD2. V dropped 0 bases and J dropped 3; count of bases not matched to a gene: 6. Germline loops: CDR1 LGHNA, CDR2 YSLEER. This CDR3 comprises 16 residues. DNA for the CDR3: TGCGCCAGCAGCCAAGAGCCGGCGGGGGATACAGATACGCAGTATTTT. Its translation: CASSQEPAGDTDTQYF.

The V and J genes are TRBV4-3 and TRBJ2-1, with TRBD1 matching over 10 bases. Germline CDR1 is LGHNA and CDR2 is YSLEER. J was trimmed by 3 bases and V by 2 bases; bases with no gene match: 4. This CDR3 has 16 amino acids. Here the CDR3 reads CASSQRRDRGYNEQFF. CDR3 DNA sequence: TGCGCCAGCAGCCAACGCCGGGACAGGGGCTACAATGAGCAGTTCTTC.

J is TRBJ1-1 and V is TRBV5-1, with TRBD1 identical over 11 bases. There are 16 residues in the CDR3. Germline V gene sequence: CDR1 SGHRS, CDR2 YFSETQ. V shed 2 bases, J shed 0 bases, and the junction held 3 bases outside the gene matches. The CDR3, as DNA: TGCGCCAGCAGCTTCGGACAGGGGGCTCTGAACACTGAAGCTTTCTTT. Its translation: CASSFGQGALNTEAFF. Combining the CDR3 with reference TRBV5-1 and TRBJ1-1 gives the whole variable domain KAGVTQTPRYLIKTRGQQVTLSCSPISGHRSVSWYQQTPGQGLQFLFEYFSETQRNKGNFPGRFSGRQFSNSRSEMNVSTLELGDSALYLCASSFGQGALNTEAFFGQGTRLTVV.